The clone carrying this TCR beta chain was detected only once. As yet, its antigen is unknown. PCR employed 60 Vbeta and 13 Jbeta primers. Some clones are missing from TCRdb's copy, which holds only in-frame ones; the method was immunoSEQ multiplex PCR. The table has 170,000 or so clones, approximately 80% seen once. This entry is derived from a study of cytomegalovirus exposure and HLA in healthy donors. Study-wide context: There were fewer than 500 genotyped donors. Of these, roughly 80% fell in the genetic ancestry cluster associated with self-reported Caucasian donors.

Study results and limitations: Reported performance of the classifier showed diagnosis of cytomegalovirus status with high specificity and sensitivity.

The sequence was obtained from a man between 18 and 29 years old in good health and CMV-seronegative. Sequencing input: PBMCs.

CDR3 residues: CASSPGRQGYEQYF. CDR3 coding DNA: TGTGCCAGCAGCCCGGGGAGACAGGGTTACGAGCAGTACTTC. This chain uses TRBV9 with TRBJ2-7; 7 bases are shared with TRBD1. Germline V CDR1 and CDR2: SGDLS, YYNGEE. V was clipped by 4 bases and J by 4 bases; unmatched bases: 8. There are 14 residues in the CDR3. Full variable domain (rest looked up from reference TRBV9 and TRBJ2-7): DSGVTQTPKHLITATGQRVTLRCSPRSGDLSVYWYQQSLDQGLQFLIQYYNGEERAKGNILERFSAQQFPDLHSELNLSSLELGDSALYFCASSPGRQGYEQYFGPGTRLTVT.